These 2 T cell receptor beta chains originate from one sample sequenced in a study of beta chain features in type 1 diabetes. What was sequenced were expressed TCRB transcripts, since all of the isolated RNA had been reverse transcribed. TCRdb's table, derived via immunoSEQ multiplex PCR, lists solely in-frame clones and lacks some. Altogether over 500,000 clones are present, around a sixth being singletons, with the ten largest covering 0.07% to 0.095%. Sample: naive CD4+ T cells from blood. The receptors shown here come from a man between 18 and 35 years old in good health.

V gene TRBV25-1 combines with J gene TRBJ1-1; TRBD1 agrees at 9 bases. This CDR3 has 16 residues. The junction had 7 bases not matched to a gene; V was cut back by 4 bases and J by 1 base. CDR1 is MGHDK and CDR2 is SYGVNS in the germline V gene. CDR3 amino acids: CASSALPGQGNTEAFF. The DNA for the CDR3 is TGTGCCAGCAGTGCTCTCCCGGGACAGGGGAACACTGAAGCTTTCTTT.

This clone was picked up a small number of times. This chain links TRBV11-1 with TRBJ2-2, with a tentative D call TRBD1 (7 bases). Germline V gene lookup returns CDR1 SGHAT and CDR2 FQDESV (reference sequence). Trimming removed 5 bases from V and 5 bases from J, with 15 bases in between. The CDR3 totals 15 residues. CDR3 sequence reads: CASSTPTGTTGELFF. DNA of the CDR3: TGTGCCAGCAGCACACCGACAGGGACTACCGGGGAGCTGTTTTTT.